The 26 T cell receptor beta chains below come from one sample, sequenced in a study of early T cells in non-severe SARS-CoV-2 infection (dated by TCRdb to the early 2020s). The protocol used for the library was 5' RACE. The reads were generated on a NextSeq 500. Starting from the raw public reads, TCRdb applied fastp trimming at Q25, assembled clones with MiXCR and retained in-frame beta chains. Entries that share a CDR3 protein sequence are merged under the most common genes and DNA. The sample records around 49,000 distinct CDR3 sequences, approximately 4.1% of which are singletons. The biggest ten clones account for roughly 6% of the sample. Sequenced input: whole blood. These receptors were taken from an adult who was a healthcare worker with PCR-confirmed SARS-CoV-2 infection or an uninfected control (not recorded which).

This clonotype was seen many times. The genes are TRBV19 and TRBJ2-1; TRBD2 aligns across 8 bases. CDR3 size: 14 residues. V dropped 8 bases and J dropped 5; count of bases not matched to a gene: 8. Germline V gene data show CDR1 as LNHDA and CDR2 as SQIVND (reference sequence). The CDR3 region is CASQAGAGHNEQFF. For the CDR3, the DNA is TGTGCCAGTCAAGCGGGAGCTGGCCACAATGAGCAGTTCTTC.

This clonotype was detected many times. The chain couples TRBV11-3 to TRBJ2-3; D is perhaps TRBD2 (7 bases). This CDR3 has 15 amino acids. Germline CDR1 and CDR2: SGHNT and YENEEA. V dropped 1 base and J dropped 2 bases, with 10 bases sitting between them. CDR3 bases: TGTGCCAGCAGCTTAGTGGGGGGGCTCACAGATACGCAGTATTTT. Translation gives CASSLVGGLTDTQYF.

This clonotype was detected ten times or more. The chain is built from TRBV27 and TRBJ1-2; the D is unclear. This CDR3 is 13 amino acids long. V was shortened by 6 bases and J by 3 bases, with 11 bases between the two germline ends. Germline loops: CDR1 MNHEY, CDR2 SMNVEV (reference sequence). CDR3 DNA: TGTGCCAGCAGCGCCGGTCGAGACTATGGCTACACCTTC. Translation: CASSAGRDYGYTF.

Many counts were recorded for this clonotype. V and J are TRBV20-1 and TRBJ2-1, with 9 bases fitting TRBD2. Germline loops: CDR1 DFQATT, CDR2 SNEGSKA (reference sequence). This CDR3 region has 18 residues. V trimming: 4 bases; J trimming: 0 bases; junction bases outside the gene matches: 13. The CDR3 here is CSANPSGIMRISYNEQFF. CDR3 DNA: TGCAGTGCTAACCCTAGCGGGATTATGAGGATCTCCTACAATGAGCAGTTCTTC.

In this sample, this clonotype turned up a few times. The chain employs TRBV6-1 and TRBJ1-2; unclear D gene. Germline-derived CDR1 and CDR2 are MNHNS and SASEGT. The CDR3 covers 11 residues. Between the trimmed V and J ends, which lost 2 bases and 5 bases, there was a span of 3 bases. CDR3 nucleotide sequence: TGTGCCAGCAGTGAACTTTATGGCTACACCTTC. Its translation is CASSELYGYTF.

This clonotype occurred many times. The chain joins TRBV6-2 or TRBV6-3 to TRBJ2-1; 8 bases are a match to TRBD2. CDR1 is MNHEY and CDR2 is SVGEGT in the germline V gene. This CDR3 has 15 residues. V lost 2 bases, J lost 4 bases, and 4 bases stayed unmatched. In nucleotides, the CDR3 is TGTGCCAGCAGTTACACTAGCGGAGGATACAATGAGCAGTTCTTC. This gives the protein CASSYTSGGYNEQFF.

The rearrangement uses TRBV20-1 and TRBJ2-5; 10 bases agree with TRBD2. Germline CDR1 and CDR2: DFQATT and SNEGSKA (reference sequence). Trimming removed 5 bases from V and 6 bases from J; junction bases left unmatched: 12. The CDR3 extends over 15 amino acids. DNA of the CDR3: TGCAGTGCTTATTCTAGCGGGAGTAGTTCAAAGACCCAGTACTTC. It encodes CSAYSSGSSSKTQYF.

This clonotype was observed at least ten times. The CDR3 here is CASKGAGYGYTF. CDR3 DNA sequence: TGTGCCAGCAAGGGGGCTGGCTATGGCTACACCTTC. The chain has TRBV6-1 and TRBJ1-2, with 7 bases matching TRBD1. Trimming cost V 7 bases and J 4 bases; bases outside gene matches: 3. This CDR3 spans 12 amino acids. Germline V gene data show CDR1 as MNHNS and CDR2 as SASEGT.

The sample holds a few counts of this clonotype. The chain has TRBV20-1 and TRBJ2-7; unclear D gene. Trimming took off 3 bases at V and 0 bases at J, with 15 bases between the two ends. Germline V gene lookup returns CDR1 DFQATT and CDR2 SNEGSKA (reference sequence). This CDR3 is built from 15 residues. The CDR3 sequence is CSASDTQRFSYEQYF. CDR3 DNA sequence: TGCAGTGCTAGCGACACCCAACGGTTCTCCTACGAGCAGTACTTC.

This clonotype has ten or more counts. The V and J genes are TRBV11-2 and TRBJ2-3; TRBD2 matches 9 bases. J gave up 10 bases and V 5 bases, and 13 bases lay outside the gene matches. There are 15 residues in the CDR3. The germline V gene has CDR1 SGHAT and CDR2 FQNNGV. CDR3 sequence (DNA): TGTGCCAGCAGCCCCACGGGTCAGCGGGGGGCTGCGCAGTATTTT. It yields the protein CASSPTGQRGAAQYF. The full variable domain, in which reference TRBV11-2 and TRBJ2-3 provide the parts outside the CDR3, is EAGVAQSPRYKIIEKRQSVAFWCNPISGHATLYWYQQILGQGPKLLIQFQNNGVVDDSQLPKDRFSAERLKGVDSTLKIQPAKLEDSAVYLCASSPTGQRGAAQYFGPGTRLTVL.

This clonotype was seen many times. The chain employs TRBV21-1 and TRBJ1-5. TRBV21-1 is a known pseudogene. CDR3 length: 15 amino acids. CDR3 loop: CASTVRRLAGQPQHF. CDR3 nucleotides: TGTGCCAGCACCGTTAGACGCTTAGCTGGTCAGCCCCAGCATTTT.

This clonotype is medium-sized by share. The rearrangement uses TRBV10-3 and TRBJ1-1, with no clear D. This CDR3 spans 14 amino acids. Germline V gene sequence: CDR1 ENHRY, CDR2 SYGVKD. V dropped 2 bases and J dropped 5 bases, with 12 bases sitting between them. CDR3 DNA: TGTGCCATCAGTGAGCCAGGTGGCCGGACTGAAGCTTTCTTT. Protein: CAISEPGGRTEAFF.

This clonotype was counted ten times or more. A junction end diverges from the germline sequence, so it may reflect a read error. The V call is TRBV6-6, the J call TRBJ2-3, with 9 positions matching TRBD1. Germline values: CDR1 MNHNY, CDR2 SVGAGI (reference sequence). This CDR3 region has 15 residues. The CDR3 sequence is CASNYGQGKTDTQYF. The DNA of the CDR3 is TGTGCCAGCAATTACGGACAGGGGAAAACAGATACGCAGTATTTT.

Many counts were recorded for this clonotype. This chain joins TRBV11-2 and TRBJ2-3; 7 bases match TRBD1. The V segment lost 3 bases and the J segment 1 base; nucleotides outside the gene matches: 1. This CDR3 is 14 amino acids long. CDR1 SGHAT and CDR2 FQNNGV come from the germline V gene. The CDR3 region has the DNA TGTGCCAGCAGCTTCGACAGGGGCACAGATACGCAGTATTTT. It specifies CASSFDRGTDTQYF.

The chain has TRBV7-6 and TRBJ1-1, with D perhaps TRBD1 (6 bases). Trimming removed 5 bases from V and 4 bases from J, with 17 bases in between. Germline CDR1 SGHVS, CDR2 FNYEAQ. The CDR3 sequence is 15 residues long. The CDR3 DNA reads as TGTGCCAGCAGCCTCTCCGGGGGGCGGGTCACTGAAGCTTTCTTT. As protein: CASSLSGGRVTEAFF.

This clonotype was seen ten or more times. The chain employs TRBV5-1 and TRBJ2-4, with 7 bases matching TRBD1. V was pared by 3 bases and J by 4 bases, with 10 bases of the junction left unmatched. This CDR3 comprises 16 residues. Germline V CDR1 and CDR2: SGHRS, YFSETQ. CDR3 sequence reads: CASSSAYSQGKNIQYF. DNA of the CDR3: TGCGCCAGCAGCTCGGCCTATTCACAGGGGAAAAACATTCAGTACTTC.

This clonotype was detected only a few times. V usage is TRBV9 and J usage is TRBJ1-2; D gene uncertain. This CDR3 contains 13 residues. Trimming removed 4 bases at V and 2 bases at J, with 9 bases between. CDR1 is SGDLS and CDR2 is YYNGEE in the germline V gene. CDR3 sequence reads: CASSLYPNYGYTF. The CDR3 nucleotides read TGTGCCAGCAGCTTATATCCGAACTATGGCTACACCTTC.

The rearrangement uses TRBV29-1 and TRBJ2-7; 7 bases are shared with TRBD1. The V gene's germline CDR1 is SQVTM and CDR2 ANQGSEA. V lost 2 bases, J lost 9 bases, and 7 bases stayed unmatched. This CDR3 has 12 residues. The chain's CDR3 is CSVETGVHGQYF. The CDR3 DNA follows: TGCAGCGTTGAAACAGGGGTTCACGGGCAGTACTTC.

This clonotype was counted many times. The CDR3 DNA reads as TGCAGTGCTAGAGATCTCACGAACGATGCGGGAGGGCCGAGGGAGCAGTACTTC. Protein: CSARDLTNDAGGPREQYF. This chain joins TRBV20-1 and TRBJ2-7; 9 bases map to TRBD2. V trimming: 0 bases; J trimming: 7 bases; junction bases outside the gene matches: 19. Germline V gene sequence: CDR1 DFQATT, CDR2 SNEGSKA (reference sequence). CDR3 length: 18 amino acids.

This clonotype showed up just a few times. The rearrangement links TRBV25-1 to TRBJ1-1; TRBD1 might be the D (6 bases). With 6 bases removed from V and 9 bases from J, the gap between germline ends came to 17 bases. The CDR3 loop spans 13 amino acids. Germline V gene sequence: CDR1 MGHDK, CDR2 SYGVNS. In DNA, the CDR3 is TGTGCCAGCAGGGAAGGAAGGGGGGGCAAAGCTTTCTTT. It is translated as CASREGRGGKAFF.

The chain recombines TRBV12-3 or TRBV12-4 with TRBJ1-2; tentatively, D is TRBD1 (6 bases). V was trimmed by 4 bases and J by 4 bases, leaving 13 bases between them. The CDR3 extends over 14 amino acids. The CDR3 loop is CASSSDGTPYGYTF. The CDR3 coding sequence is TGTGCCAGCAGTTCTGACGGGACACCCTATGGCTACACCTTC.

This sequence joins TRBV20-1 and TRBJ1-1; D remains ambiguous. V lost 5 bases to trimming and J lost 1 base, with 8 bases between them. This CDR3 is built from 12 residues. The germline gives CDR1 DFQATT, CDR2 SNEGSKA (reference sequence). CDR3 DNA: TGCAGTGCTCCCCGGTCGAACACTGAAGCTTTCTTT. As protein: CSAPRSNTEAFF.

In its sample, this clonotype was seen many times. The chain is built from TRBV20-1 and TRBJ1-2, with 9 bases lining up with TRBD1. Germline assignment: CDR1 DFQATT and CDR2 SNEGSKA (reference sequence). The CDR3 is 13 amino acids. Trimming took 0 bases from V and 8 from J; bases not matched to a gene: 4. The CDR3 sequence is CSARDLGTGGYTF. The CDR3, as DNA: TGCAGTGCTAGAGATCTAGGGACAGGGGGCTACACCTTC.

The V and J genes are TRBV15 and TRBJ2-1; 7 nucleotides match TRBD1. The CDR3 covers 16 residues. The germline gives CDR1 LNHNV, CDR2 YYDKDF (reference sequence). V was pared by 1 base and J by 7 bases, with 10 bases of the junction left unmatched. The CDR3 nucleotides are TGTGCCACCAGCAGAGTATTCCGGACAGGTGTTAATGAGCAGTTCTTC. The encoded protein is CATSRVFRTGVNEQFF.

This clonotype was seen ten or more times. This chain joins TRBV15 and TRBJ2-5, with unresolved D. Germline V gene lookup returns CDR1 LNHNV and CDR2 YYDKDF (reference sequence). The CDR3 totals 13 residues. Trimming removed 0 bases from V and 7 bases from J, with 9 bases in between. The CDR3 sequence: CATSRDYGGTQYF. The CDR3 DNA sequence: TGTGCCACCAGCAGAGATTACGGCGGGACCCAGTACTTC.

This clonotype occurred many times. The rearrangement uses TRBV12-3 or TRBV12-4 and TRBJ2-3; 11 bases map to TRBD2. The trim removed 3 bases at V and 0 bases at J, leaving 5 bases unmatched. This CDR3 is 17 amino acids long. The DNA of the CDR3 is TGTGCCAGCAGTTTTGAGACTAGCGGGATGAGCACAGATACGCAGTATTTT. Protein sequence: CASSFETSGMSTDTQYF.